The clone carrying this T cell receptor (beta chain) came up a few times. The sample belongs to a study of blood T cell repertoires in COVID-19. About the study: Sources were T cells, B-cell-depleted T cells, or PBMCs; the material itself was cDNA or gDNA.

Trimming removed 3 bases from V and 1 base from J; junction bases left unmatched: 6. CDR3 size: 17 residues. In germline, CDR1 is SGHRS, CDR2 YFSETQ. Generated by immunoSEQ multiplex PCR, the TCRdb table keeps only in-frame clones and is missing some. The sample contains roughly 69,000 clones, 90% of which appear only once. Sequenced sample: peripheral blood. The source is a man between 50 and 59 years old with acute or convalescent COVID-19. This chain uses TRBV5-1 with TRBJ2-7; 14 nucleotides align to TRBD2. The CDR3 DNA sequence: TGCGCCAGCAGCTCCGGGACTAGCGGGAGATTGTCCTACGAGCAGTACTTC. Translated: CASSSGTSGRLSYEQYF.